Each of the 10 T cell receptor beta chains below was sequenced from the same sample in a study of spatial heterogeneity in lung cancer. Whole-study findings and limits: It was found that expanded intratumoral alpha and beta TCR counts tracked tumor mutation counts.

TCRdb fed the 5' RACE reads into MiXCR, producing one record per CDR3 protein. The sample lists about 8,100 distinct CDR3 sequences; roughly 12% were seen once. Their antigens remain unidentified. Time point in this sample: sample taken at primary tumor resection. Sequencing used lung tumor tissue, obtained at surgery. These receptors were obtained from a male donor with early-stage non-small cell lung cancer.

This clonotype is medium-sized within its sample. V and J are TRBV5-4 and TRBJ2-5; 12 positions match TRBD2. The CDR3 is 16 residues long. After removal of 1 base from V and 4 bases from J, the junction contained 5 bases not matched to a gene. In germline, CDR1 is SGHNT, CDR2 YYREEE (reference sequence). The DNA for the CDR3 is TGTGCCAGCAGCTTGCAACTAGCGGGAGGCACAGAGACCCAGTACTTC. Protein sequence: CASSLQLAGGTETQYF.

The gene calls are TRBV27 and TRBJ1-3; maybe TRBD1 (6 bases). Germline CDR1 is MNHEY and CDR2 is SMNVEV (reference sequence). This CDR3 has 14 amino acids. Trimming stripped 7 bases from V and 4 bases from J, with 14 bases between. CDR3 sequence: CASKLGAGGNTIYF. The CDR3 nucleotides are TGTGCCAGCAAGCTGGGGGCAGGAGGAAACACCATATATTTT.

There are many counts of this clonotype. The chain uses TRBV5-1 and TRBJ2-5; D may match TRBD1 or TRBD2 (6 bases each). The germline V gene has CDR1 SGHRS and CDR2 YFSETQ. Trimming took 1 base from V and 5 from J, leaving 12 bases between them. CDR3 length equals 14 residues. CDR3 protein: CASSLWGAQETQYF. The CDR3 nucleotides read TGCGCCAGCAGCTTGTGGGGGGCGCAGGAGACCCAGTACTTC.

Points on this clonotype: One end of the junction varies from germline; a read error may be responsible. V and J are TRBV5-6 and TRBJ1-2, with no clear D. CDR1 SGHDT and CDR2 YYEEEE come from the germline V gene. The CDR3 consists of 11 residues. CDR3 in amino acids: CVSSRAWGYTF. CDR3 nucleotides: TGTGTCAGCAGCCGTGCGTGGGGCTACACCTTC.

This clonotype is labeled as medium-sized. The rearrangement joins TRBV19 to TRBJ1-5; D gene ambiguous. This CDR3 comprises 13 residues. CDR1 is LNHDA and CDR2 is SQIVND in the germline V gene (reference sequence). V shed 4 bases and J shed 9 bases, with 13 bases lying between them. In DNA form, the CDR3 reads TGTGCCAGTAGTACATTGGGGATACCGCCCCAGCATTTT. The encoded protein is CASSTLGIPPQHF.

The CDR3 loop reads CASSNRGAFGYTF. In DNA, the CDR3 is TGTGCCAGCAGTAACCGGGGGGCCTTTGGCTACACCTTC. The chain employs TRBV6-5 and TRBJ1-2, with D perhaps matching TRBD1 (6 bases). Trimming shortened V by 5 bases and J by 7 bases, and 14 bases separated the two germline ends. The CDR3 runs to 13 residues. Per the germline V gene, CDR1 is MNHEY and CDR2 is SVGAGI.

This clonotype was found a few times. V is TRBV7-9 and J is TRBJ1-2; unclear D gene. The CDR3 is 15 residues long. V dropped 2 bases and J dropped 5 bases, with 15 bases sitting between them. Germline V gene lookup returns CDR1 SEHNR and CDR2 FQNEAQ (reference sequence). The CDR3 bases are TGTGCCAGCAGCTTAAACATCGACCGACCTTATGGCTACACCTTC. Its translation is CASSLNIDRPYGYTF.

This clonotype is judged medium-sized. The chain couples TRBV29-1 to TRBJ2-1, with D unclear. Germline V gene sequence: CDR1 SQVTM, CDR2 ANQGSEA. Trimming shortened V by 1 base and J by 0 bases, and 10 bases separated the two germline ends. This CDR3 has 15 residues. The CDR3 sequence is CSVEGSVYSYNEQFF. CDR3 nucleotide sequence: TGCAGCGTTGAAGGGAGCGTTTACTCCTACAATGAGCAGTTCTTC.

This clonotype was observed at least ten times. The rearrangement uses TRBV27 and TRBJ1-2; unclear D gene. V lost 0 bases and J 4 bases, leaving 6 bases between the germline ends. Germline V gene lookup returns CDR1 MNHEY and CDR2 SMNVEV (reference sequence). The CDR3 length is 13 residues. This CDR3 reads CASSLSGRYGYTF. CDR3 bases: TGTGCCAGCAGTTTATCAGGCCGCTATGGCTACACCTTC.

In its sample, this clonotype ranks as medium-sized. This sequence joins TRBV28 and TRBJ2-3; TRBD2 matches 8 bases. Unmatched junction bases numbered 11, after V lost 5 bases and J lost 1 base. The V gene's germline CDR1 is MDHEN and CDR2 SYDVKM. There are 17 residues in the CDR3. The CDR3 sequence is CASSRTSRGVRTDTQYF. The CDR3 DNA is TGTGCCAGCAGTCGGACTAGCCGGGGTGTGCGCACAGATACGCAGTATTTT.